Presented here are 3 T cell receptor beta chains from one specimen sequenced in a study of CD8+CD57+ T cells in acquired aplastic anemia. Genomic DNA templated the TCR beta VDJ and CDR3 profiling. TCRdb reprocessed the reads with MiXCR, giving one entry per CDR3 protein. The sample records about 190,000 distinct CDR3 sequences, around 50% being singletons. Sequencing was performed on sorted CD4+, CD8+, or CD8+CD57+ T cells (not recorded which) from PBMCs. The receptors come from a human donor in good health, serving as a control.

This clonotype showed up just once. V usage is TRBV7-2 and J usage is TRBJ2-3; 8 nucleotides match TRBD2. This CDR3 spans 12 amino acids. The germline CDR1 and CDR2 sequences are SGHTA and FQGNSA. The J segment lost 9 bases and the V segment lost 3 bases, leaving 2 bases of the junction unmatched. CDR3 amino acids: CASSFPGGTQYF. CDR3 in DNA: TGTGCCAGCAGCTTCCCGGGGGGGACGCAGTATTTT. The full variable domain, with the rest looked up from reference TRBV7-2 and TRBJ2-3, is GAGVSQSPSNKVTEKGKDVELRCDPISGHTALYWYRQSLGQGLEFLIYFQGNSAPDKSGLPSDRFSAERTGGSVSTLTIQRTQQEDSAVYLCASSFPGGTQYFGPGTRLTVL.

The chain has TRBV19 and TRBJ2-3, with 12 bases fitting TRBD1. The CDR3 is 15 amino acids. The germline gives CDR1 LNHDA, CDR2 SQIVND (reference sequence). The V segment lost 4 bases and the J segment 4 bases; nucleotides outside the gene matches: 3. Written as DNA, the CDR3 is TGTGCCAGTAGTACGGGACAGGGGGCCGCAGATACGCAGTATTTT. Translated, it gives CASSTGQGAADTQYF.

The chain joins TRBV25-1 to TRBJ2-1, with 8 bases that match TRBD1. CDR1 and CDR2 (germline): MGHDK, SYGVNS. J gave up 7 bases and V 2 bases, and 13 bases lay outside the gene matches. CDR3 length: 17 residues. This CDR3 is CASSERRGRGRGNEQFF. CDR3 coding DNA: TGTGCCAGCAGTGAACGTCGGGGCAGGGGGCGCGGGAATGAGCAGTTCTTC. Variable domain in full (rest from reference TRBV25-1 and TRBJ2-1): EADIYQTPRYLVIGTGKKITLECSQTMGHDKMYWYQQDPGMELHLIHYSYGVNSTEKGDLSSESTVSRIRTEHFPLTLESARPSHTSQYLCASSERRGRGRGNEQFFGPGTRLTVL.